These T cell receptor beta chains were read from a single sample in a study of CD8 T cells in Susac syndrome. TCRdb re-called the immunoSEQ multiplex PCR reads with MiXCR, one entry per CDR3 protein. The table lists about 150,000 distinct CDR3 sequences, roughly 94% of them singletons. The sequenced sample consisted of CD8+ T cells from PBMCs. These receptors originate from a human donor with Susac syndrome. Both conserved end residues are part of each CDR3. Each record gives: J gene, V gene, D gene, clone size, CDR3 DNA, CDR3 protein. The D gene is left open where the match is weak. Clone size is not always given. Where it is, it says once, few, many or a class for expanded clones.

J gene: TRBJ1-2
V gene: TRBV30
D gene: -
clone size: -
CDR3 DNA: TGTGCCTGTTACAGGGATGGCTACACCTTC
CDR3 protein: CACYRDGYTF

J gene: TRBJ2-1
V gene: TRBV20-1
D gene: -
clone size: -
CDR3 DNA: TGCAGTGCTAGTCCGGCCGGGTCCTCCTACAATGAGCAGTTCTTC
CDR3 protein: CSASPAGSSYNEQFF

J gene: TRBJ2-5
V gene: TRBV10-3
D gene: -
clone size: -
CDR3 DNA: TGTGCCATCAGCATTCACCGGGACGGCCAAGAGACCCAGTACTTC
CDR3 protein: CAISIHRDGQETQYF

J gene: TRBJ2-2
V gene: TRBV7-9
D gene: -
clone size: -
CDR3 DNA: TGTGCCAGCAGCATCCCCCCCGGGACTTTGAACACCGGGGAGCTGTTTTTT
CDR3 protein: CASSIPPGTLNTGELFF

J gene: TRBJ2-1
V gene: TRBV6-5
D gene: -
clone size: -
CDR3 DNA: TGTGCCAGCAGTTACTCACCACTGGGGGATGAGCAGTTCTTC
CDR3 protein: CASSYSPLGDEQFF

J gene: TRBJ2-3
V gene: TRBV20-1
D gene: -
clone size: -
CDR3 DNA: TGCAGTGCCGTCCTGTTAGGGACGCAGTATTTT
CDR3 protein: CSAVLLGTQYF

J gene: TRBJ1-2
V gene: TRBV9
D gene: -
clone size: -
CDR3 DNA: TGTGCCAGCACCCCGTTTGAGGGACGCGGCTACACCTTC
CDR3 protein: CASTPFEGRGYTF

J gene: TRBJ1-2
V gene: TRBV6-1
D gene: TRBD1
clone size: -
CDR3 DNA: TGTGCCAGCAGTAGGACAGGGTGGGATGGCTACACCTTC
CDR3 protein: CASSRTGWDGYTF

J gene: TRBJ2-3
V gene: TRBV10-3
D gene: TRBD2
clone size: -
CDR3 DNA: TGTGCCATCAGTGAGTCGACTAGCGGGCTCGGAGATACGCAGTATTTT
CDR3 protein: CAISESTSGLGDTQYF

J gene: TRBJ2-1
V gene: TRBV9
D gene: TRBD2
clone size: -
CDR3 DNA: TGTGCCAGCAGCGCGGGGGGTAGCGGGATGGGTAATGAGCAGTTCTTC
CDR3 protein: CASSAGGSGMGNEQFF

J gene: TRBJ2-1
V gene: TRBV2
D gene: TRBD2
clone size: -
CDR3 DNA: TGTGCCACCGAGGGGTGGGAGGGCCTCAATGAGCAGTTCTTC
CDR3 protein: CATEGWEGLNEQFF

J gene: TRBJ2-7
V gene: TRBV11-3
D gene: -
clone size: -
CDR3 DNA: TGTGCCAGCAGCTTATCGATCTACGAGCAGTACTTC
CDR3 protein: CASSLSIYEQYF

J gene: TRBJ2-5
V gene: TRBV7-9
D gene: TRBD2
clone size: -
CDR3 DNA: TGTGCCAGCAGCTTCACTAGCGGGAGGAGGGAGACCCAGTACTTC
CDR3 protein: CASSFTSGRRETQYF

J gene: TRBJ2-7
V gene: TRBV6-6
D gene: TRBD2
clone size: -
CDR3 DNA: TGTGCCTGCGCCGGGACTAGCGGACCTTACGAGCAGTACTTC
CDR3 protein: CACAGTSGPYEQYF

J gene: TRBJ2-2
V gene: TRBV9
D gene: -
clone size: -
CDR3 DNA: TGTGCCAGCAGCGTAGCGGGGGCGGAGCTGTTTTTT
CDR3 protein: CASSVAGAELFF

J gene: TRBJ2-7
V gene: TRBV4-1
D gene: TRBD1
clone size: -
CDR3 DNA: TGCGCCAGCAGCCAAGATCCAGGACAGGGCTACGAGCAGTACTTC
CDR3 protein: CASSQDPGQGYEQYF

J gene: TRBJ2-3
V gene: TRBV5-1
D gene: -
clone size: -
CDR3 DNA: TGCGCCAGCAGCATCGTCGACAGGTCCACAGATACGCAGTATTTT
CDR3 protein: CASSIVDRSTDTQYF

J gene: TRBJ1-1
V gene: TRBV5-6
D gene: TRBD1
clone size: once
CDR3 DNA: TGTGCCAGCAGCTTGGGGTCAGGGGGAGATGCTTTCTTT
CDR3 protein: CASSLGSGGDAFF

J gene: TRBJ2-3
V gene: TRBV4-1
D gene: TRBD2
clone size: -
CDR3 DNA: TGCGCCAGCAGCCAAGCGGGACTAGAACCAGATACGCAGTATTTT
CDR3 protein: CASSQAGLEPDTQYF

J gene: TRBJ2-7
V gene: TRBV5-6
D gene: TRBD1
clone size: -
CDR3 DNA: TGTGCCAGCAGCTTTTTTTTCGCCAGGGGGCGCCTCGCCGACTACGAGCAGTACTTC
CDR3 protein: CASSFFFARGRLADYEQYF

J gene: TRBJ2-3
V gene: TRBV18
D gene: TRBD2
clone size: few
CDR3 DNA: TGTGCCAGCTCGAGGACTAGCGGTAGCACAGATACGCAGTATTTT
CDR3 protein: CASSRTSGSTDTQYF

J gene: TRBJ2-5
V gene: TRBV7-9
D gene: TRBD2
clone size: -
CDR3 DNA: TGTGCCAGCAGCCGGACTAGCGGGAGGGGCCAAGAGACCCAGTACTTC
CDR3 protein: CASSRTSGRGQETQYF

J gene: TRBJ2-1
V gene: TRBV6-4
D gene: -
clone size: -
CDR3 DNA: TGTGCCAGCAGCGAGACTCGAGGGGAGCAGTTCTTC
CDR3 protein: CASSETRGEQFF